These 20 T cell receptor beta chains were all obtained from the same sample, sequenced in a study of blood T cell repertoires in COVID-19. Clones were sequenced by immunoSEQ multiplex PCR, and TCRdb holds only the in-frame ones, with some missing. Of some 80,000 clones in the sample, more than 60% were seen once. The sample taken for sequencing was peripheral blood. The receptors stem from a woman of 80 years or more with active or convalescent COVID-19.

The chain joins TRBV7-2 to TRBJ1-5; 10 bases align to TRBD1. Per germline, CDR1 SGHTA and CDR2 FQGNSA. The CDR3 runs to 15 residues. The V gene end was trimmed by 6 bases and the J gene end by 5 bases; junction bases not matched to a gene: 7. For the CDR3, the DNA is TGTGCCAGCAGTTCGGACAGGGGGTTTGATCAGCCCCAGCATTTT. It codes for CASSSDRGFDQPQHF. The full variable domain, its missing parts supplied by reference TRBV7-2 and TRBJ1-5, is GAGVSQSPSNKVTEKGKDVELRCDPISGHTALYWYRQSLGQGLEFLIYFQGNSAPDKSGLPSDRFSAERTGGSVSTLTIQRTQQEDSAVYLCASSSDRGFDQPQHFGDGTRLSIL.

The chain links TRBV4-3 to TRBJ1-2, with D uncertain. Germline CDR1 is LGHNA and CDR2 is YSLEER. The CDR3 contains 15 residues. Trimming took off 0 bases at V and 2 bases at J, with 10 bases between the two ends. In DNA form, the CDR3 reads TGCGCCAGCAGCCAAGATATGGCCCAGAACTATGGCTACACCTTC. Translation: CASSQDMAQNYGYTF.

This clone was counted a few times. V gene TRBV7-2 combines with J gene TRBJ2-7; no definite D call. This CDR3 region has 13 residues. V was pared by 8 bases and J by 4 bases, with 15 bases between. Germline V CDR1 and CDR2: SGHTA, FQGNSA. DNA of the CDR3: TGTGCCAGCGGGCCTGTAGGCGCGTACGAGCAGTACTTC. Its protein product is CASGPVGAYEQYF.

The genes are TRBV29-1 and TRBJ1-1; 10 nucleotides line up with TRBD1. V lost 4 bases and J lost 5; bases outside the gene matches: 10. CDR1 is SQVTM, CDR2 ANQGSEA, per germline. The CDR3 contains 15 residues. This chain's CDR3 is CSVGRQGADVTEAFF. The DNA of the CDR3 is TGCAGCGTTGGGCGACAGGGGGCAGATGTAACTGAAGCTTTCTTT.

The chain couples TRBV28 to TRBJ2-1; 12 bases agree with TRBD2. Trimming at V came to 4 bases and at J to 7 bases, leaving 5 bases not matched to a gene. Germline values: CDR1 MDHEN, CDR2 SYDVKM. The CDR3 has 15 residues. The CDR3: CASSSLTSGGNEQFF. The CDR3, as DNA: TGTGCCAGCAGTTCCTTGACTAGCGGGGGTAATGAGCAGTTCTTC.

The chain employs TRBV12-3 or TRBV12-4 and TRBJ2-5; D gene uncertain. CDR3 length equals 13 residues. The V and J ends lost 5 bases and 5 bases respectively, with 12 bases between them. As DNA, the CDR3 is TGTGCCAGCAGTCACCCCCTCGAGGAGACCCAGTACTTC. Residues: CASSHPLEETQYF.

J is TRBJ2-3 and V is TRBV7-9; 12 bases align to TRBD2. With V trimmed by 4 bases and J by 1 base, 9 bases remained unmatched. Germline CDR1 is SEHNR and CDR2 is FQNEAQ (reference sequence). The CDR3 loop spans 18 amino acids. The CDR3, as DNA: TGTGCCAGCAGCTCAGACAAATGGACTAGCGGGGGCACAGATACGCAGTATTTT. Translation: CASSSDKWTSGGTDTQYF.

This clone came up many times. The chain joins TRBV5-8 to TRBJ2-7, with TRBD2 matching over 11 bases. J was trimmed by 4 bases and V by 0 bases; bases with no gene match: 6. Germline V gene lookup returns CDR1 SGHTS and CDR2 YDEGEE. The CDR3 consists of 16 residues. CDR3 in amino acids: CASSLANGLAGYEQYF. The CDR3 nucleotides are TGTGCCAGCAGCTTGGCCAACGGACTAGCGGGTTACGAGCAGTACTTC.

This clone showed up just a few times. The rearrangement uses TRBV4-1 and TRBJ1-5; TRBD1 aligns across 10 bases. In germline, CDR1 is MGHRA, CDR2 YSYEKL. CDR3 size: 18 residues. V shed 2 bases and J 3 bases; nucleotides not matched to a gene: 10. Here the CDR3 reads CASSQPPGTGVINQPQHF. The CDR3, as DNA: TGCGCCAGCAGCCAACCCCCCGGGACAGGGGTAATCAATCAGCCCCAGCATTTT.

This clone was detected only a few times. The chain uses TRBV7-2 and TRBJ1-1; 7 positions agree with TRBD1. The germline CDR1 and CDR2 sequences are SGHTA and FQGNSA. CDR3 length: 13 residues. Trimming took 1 base from V and 8 from J; bases not matched to a gene: 4. CDR3 DNA: TGTGCCAGCAGCTTAGTACAGGGACAGGAAGCTTTCTTT. The encoded protein is CASSLVQGQEAFF.

The rearrangement joins TRBV6-5 to TRBJ1-1; D ambiguous. V was cut by 7 bases and J by 0 bases, with 9 bases left in between. From germline, CDR1 is MNHEY and CDR2 SVGAGI. This CDR3 is 13 amino acids long. DNA for the CDR3: TGTGCCAGCAATATAAACATGAACACTGAAGCTTTCTTT. It specifies CASNINMNTEAFF.

This chain uses TRBV9 with TRBJ2-1, with 9 bases lining up with TRBD1. Trimming took 3 bases from V and 2 from J; bases not matched to a gene: 6. Germline lookup yields CDR1 SGDLS and CDR2 YYNGEE. The CDR3 runs 16 residues. The CDR3 protein is CASSENRDRAYNEQFF. The CDR3 bases are TGTGCCAGCAGCGAGAACCGGGACAGGGCCTACAATGAGCAGTTCTTC.

This clone has only a few counts. The genes are TRBV19 and TRBJ1-1, with no clear D. The germline CDR1 and CDR2 sequences are LNHDA and SQIVND (reference sequence). The CDR3 covers 13 residues. The germline V and J ends were trimmed by 4 bases and 4 bases, with 10 bases remaining between them. The DNA for the CDR3 is TGTGCCAGTAGTAACAGTGAGTCCACTGAAGCTTTCTTT. Translation: CASSNSESTEAFF.

The J gene is TRBJ2-2, the V gene TRBV5-4; 9 bases are a match to TRBD2. Germline trimming cut 1 base from V and 8 bases from J; bases unmatched to any gene: 6. The CDR3 runs to 15 residues. Per the germline V gene, CDR1 is SGHNT and CDR2 is YYREEE (reference sequence). Here the CDR3 reads CASSLFAGGAGELFF. The CDR3 DNA sequence: TGTGCCAGCAGCTTGTTTGCGGGGGGGGCAGGGGAGCTGTTTTTT.

This chain connects TRBV7-6 to TRBJ2-3; 7 positions match TRBD1. The CDR3 is made up of 14 amino acids. Germline assignment: CDR1 SGHVS and CDR2 FNYEAQ. J lost 5 bases, V lost 1 base, and 3 bases had no gene match. The CDR3 DNA sequence: TGTGCCAGCAGCTTAGGACAGGGAAGAGATACGCAGTATTTT. Amino acid sequence: CASSLGQGRDTQYF.

This clone appeared a few times. The CDR3 is CASSIRNSPLHF. The CDR3 DNA reads TGTGCCAGTAGTATTCGGAATTCACCCCTCCACTTT. V and J are TRBV19 and TRBJ1-6; D unclear. Germline loops: CDR1 LNHDA, CDR2 SQIVND (reference sequence). Trimming removed 3 bases at V and 7 bases at J, with 4 bases between. The CDR3 has 12 residues. The full variable domain, in which reference TRBV19 and TRBJ1-6 provide the parts outside the CDR3, is DGGITQSPKYLFRKEGQNVTLSCEQNLNHDAMYWYRQDPGQGLRLIYYSQIVNDFQKGDIAEGYSVSREKKESFPLTVTSAQKNPTAFYLCASSIRNSPLHFGNGTRLTVT.

V and J are TRBV28 and TRBJ1-2; maybe TRBD1 (5 bases). This CDR3 spans 13 amino acids. Germline values: CDR1 MDHEN, CDR2 SYDVKM. The V gene lost 3 bases and the J gene lost 2 bases, with 7 bases spanning the gap. CDR3 nucleotide sequence: TGTGCCAGCAGTTTTAAGGGGAACTATGGCTACACCTTC. Protein: CASSFKGNYGYTF.

The chain has TRBV28 and TRBJ1-2; TRBD1 matches 11 bases. This CDR3 region has 16 residues. Trimming at V came to 5 bases and at J to 4 bases, leaving 9 bases not matched to a gene. Germline-derived CDR1 and CDR2 are MDHEN and SYDVKM. The CDR3 is CASSPSRTGGAYGYTF. The CDR3 region has the DNA TGTGCCAGCAGTCCCTCTCGGACAGGGGGCGCCTATGGCTACACCTTC.

The chain links TRBV19 to TRBJ2-1, with 7 nucleotides matching TRBD2. With 3 bases clipped from V and 1 base from J, the junction kept 9 bases outside the gene matches. Germline-derived CDR1 and CDR2 are LNHDA and SQIVND (reference sequence). The CDR3 consists of 17 residues. This CDR3 is CASSIIGWGGSYNEQFF. In DNA, the CDR3 is TGTGCCAGTAGTATTATTGGTTGGGGGGGGTCCTACAATGAGCAGTTCTTC.

The V and J genes are TRBV6-6 and TRBJ2-3; D gene uncertain. Germline CDR1 reads MNHNY; CDR2 reads SVGAGI (reference sequence). This CDR3 spans 15 amino acids. Deletions cut 0 bases from V and 0 bases from J, with 7 bases between. The CDR3 loop is CASSYSARSTDTQYF. The CDR3 nucleotides are TGTGCCAGCAGTTACTCGGCTAGAAGCACAGATACGCAGTATTTT.